These 13 T cell receptor beta chains share one sample of origin, sequenced in a study of cytomegalovirus exposure and HLA in healthy donors listed by TCRdb under 2017. Libraries were made using the immunoSEQ multiplex PCR assay. The multiplex PCR relied on a mix of 60 forward primers for TCR Vbeta segments and 13 reverse primers for TCR Jbeta segments. The table comes from immuneACCESS by way of TCRdb, which keeps in-frame sequences with V and J called. Part of the clones is missing from these tables; in studies checked, under half for an unresolved V gene and the rest for unknown reasons. In all, the sample holds about 120,000 clones, and 60% to 80% of those were seen once. The top ten clones comprise 3.5% to 4.5% of the sample. The sequenced sample consisted of PBMCs. These receptor sequences come from a man aged 25-45 years in good health and CMV-seronegative.

This chain connects TRBV5-1 to TRBJ2-3, with unresolved D. This CDR3 spans 16 amino acids. Germline V gives CDR1 SGHRS, CDR2 YFSETQ. Trimming stripped 0 bases from V and 1 base from J, with 12 bases between. The CDR3 here is CASSLDYPPRTDTQYF. The CDR3 DNA reads as TGCGCCAGCAGCTTGGACTACCCTCCCCGCACAGATACGCAGTATTTT.

This clone was seen more than once but under ten times. The rearrangement joins TRBV6-1 to TRBJ2-7, with 9 nucleotides matching TRBD1. The CDR3 is 12 residues long. J lost 5 bases, V lost 8 bases, and 4 bases had no gene match. Germline V gene lookup returns CDR1 MNHNS and CDR2 SASEGT. CDR3 residues: CASGQGKNEQYF. CDR3 coding DNA: TGTGCCAGCGGACAGGGGAAAAACGAGCAGTACTTC.

For this clone: The junction does not match germline at one end; this may be a read error. The chain is built from TRBV27 and TRBJ1-3, with D unresolved. The germline V gene has CDR1 MNHEY and CDR2 SMNVEV (reference sequence). This CDR3 region has 15 residues. CDR3: CASRMGRYSRNTIYF. The CDR3 region has the DNA TGTGCCAGCAGAATGGGCCGATACTCTAGAAACACCATATATTTT.

The DNA of the CDR3 is TGTGCCAGCACAGGATCAGGGACTAGCGGGGACGAGACCCAGTACTTC. The encoded protein is CASTGSGTSGDETQYF. The chain recombines TRBV2 with TRBJ2-5, with 13 bases matching TRBD2. The CDR3 runs to 16 residues. Germline CDR1 and CDR2: SNHLY and FYNNEI. Trimming took 7 bases from V and 5 from J; bases not matched to a gene: 10.

The chain employs TRBV28 and TRBJ1-5, with D unresolved. Trimming pared 3 bases from V and 6 bases from J, leaving 15 bases between. The CDR3 is 15 residues long. Germline CDR1 is MDHEN and CDR2 is SYDVKM. CDR3 amino acids: CASSFYHQSGQPQHF. CDR3 nucleotides: TGTGCCAGCAGTTTTTACCACCAGTCGGGTCAGCCCCAGCATTTT.

This chain connects TRBV6-5 to TRBJ1-1, with D perhaps TRBD1 (6 bases). Between the trimmed V and J ends, which lost 0 bases and 4 bases, there was a span of 9 bases. The CDR3 has 14 residues. Germline V gene lookup returns CDR1 MNHEY and CDR2 SVGAGI. The DNA for the CDR3 is TGTGCCAGCAGTTACTCCAGCAGGGGCACTGAAGCTTTCTTT. This sequence encodes CASSYSSRGTEAFF.

This chain links TRBV29-1 with TRBJ1-2; 7 bases are a match to TRBD1. CDR1 and CDR2 (germline): SQVTM, ANQGSEA. V shed 5 bases, J shed 7 bases, and the junction held 10 bases outside the gene matches. This CDR3 region has 13 residues. The DNA of the CDR3 is TGCAGCGTTTCACAGGGGTTAGGTGGTGGCTACACCTTC. Translation: CSVSQGLGGGYTF.

A note on this clone: The junction does not match germline at one end; this may be a read error. Other nucleotide sequences in the sample specify the same CDR3. The chain joins TRBV7-9 to TRBJ2-5, with TRBD2 as a possible D gene (6 bases). In germline, CDR1 is SEHNR, CDR2 FQNEAQ (reference sequence). The CDR3 has 14 amino acids. CDR3 nucleotide sequence: TGTGCCAGTAGCTCAACCGGGGGACCAGAGACCCAGTACTTC. It translates to CASSSTGGPETQYF.

V usage is TRBV10-3 and J usage is TRBJ2-7, with 8 bases aligning to TRBD1. Looked up from germline, CDR1 is ENHRY and CDR2 is SYGVKD. V lost 5 bases to trimming and J lost 0 bases; unmatched junction nucleotides: 9. This CDR3 spans 16 amino acids. This CDR3 is CAISLAGGLSSYEQYF. The CDR3 nucleotides read TGTGCCATCAGTTTAGCAGGGGGCCTCAGCTCCTACGAGCAGTACTTC.

This clone came up once. The V gene is TRBV19, the J gene TRBJ1-1; no clear D. Trimming left V 7 bases short and J 7 bases short, with 16 bases between. From germline, CDR1 is LNHDA and CDR2 SQIVND (reference sequence). This CDR3 comprises 13 residues. The CDR3 region is CASTGRAAGEAFF. The CDR3 DNA reads TGTGCCAGTACTGGTCGCGCCGCGGGTGAAGCTTTCTTT.

This rearrangement joins TRBV4-2 to TRBJ2-1, with D perhaps matching TRBD2 (6 bases). This CDR3 has 16 amino acids. The V end was cut by 0 bases, the J end by 4 bases, with 13 bases between. The germline CDR1 and CDR2 sequences are LGHNA and YNFKEQ. This chain's CDR3 is CASSQDQVAEYNEQFF. The CDR3 DNA sequence: TGTGCCAGCAGCCAAGATCAGGTAGCGGAGTACAATGAGCAGTTCTTC.

The chain combines TRBV7-7 with TRBJ2-7; 8 positions agree with TRBD2. The CDR3 length is 15 residues. Germline CDR1 SSHAT, CDR2 FNYEAQ (reference sequence). The J segment lost 0 bases and the V segment lost 2 bases, leaving 3 bases of the junction unmatched. The DNA for the CDR3 is TGTGCCAGCAGCTTAACTAGCGGAAGCTCCTACGAGCAGTACTTC. It encodes CASSLTSGSSYEQYF.

This clone was detected a few times. This chain connects TRBV7-2 to TRBJ2-2, with 9 bases identical to TRBD2. With 1 base clipped from V and 6 bases from J, the junction kept 3 bases outside the gene matches. In germline, CDR1 is SGHTA, CDR2 FQGNSA. This CDR3 is built from 15 residues. CDR3 sequence reads: CASSLVGTSPGELFF. The CDR3 coding sequence is TGTGCCAGCAGCTTAGTAGGGACTAGCCCCGGGGAGCTGTTTTTT. The full variable domain, rest sourced from reference TRBV7-2 and TRBJ2-2, is GAGVSQSPSNKVTEKGKDVELRCDPISGHTALYWYRQSLGQGLEFLIYFQGNSAPDKSGLPSDRFSAERTGGSVSTLTIQRTQQEDSAVYLCASSLVGTSPGELFFGEGSRLTVL.